This record looks at one T cell receptor (beta chain) sequence and its context. The antigen remains undetermined. V lost 5 bases and J lost 0, with 13 bases in between. This CDR3 has 16 residues. From germline, CDR1 is SNHLY and CDR2 FYNNEI. This entry belongs to a study of T cell repertoires in cytomegalovirus infection. Study-wide background: CMV epitopes in the study were HLA-C-restricted (recently identified) and HLA-B-restricted (well studied).

Study-level results: Predominance within the ex vivo response was attributable to HLA-C-restricted CMV-specific TCR beta clonotypes.

TCRdb used MiXCR to reprocess the reads, holding one entry per CDR3 protein. The sample lists approximately 600,000 distinct CDR3 sequences, around 40% seen once, with around 50% in the top ten. V gene TRBV2 combines with J gene TRBJ1-4; D might be TRBD1 (5 bases). The material was cultured PBMCs, obtained from culture after CMV antigen stimulation. The TCR sequence derives from a human donor in good health (CMV status not recorded). Some clones in this sample may be carry-over from other donors' samples. CDR3 sequence reads: CASSTHTGATNEKLFF. In DNA form, the CDR3 reads TGTGCCAGCAGTACACACACAGGAGCAACTAATGAAAAACTGTTTTTT. Supplemented by reference TRBV2 and TRBJ1-4, the full variable domain reads EPEVTQTPSHQVTQMGQEVILRCVPISNHLYFYWYRQILGQKVEFLVSFYNNEISEKSEIFDDQFSVERPDGSNFTLKIRSTKLEDSAMYFCASSTHTGATNEKLFFGSGTQLSVL.